This T cell receptor beta chain came from a study of CD8+ T cells in alopecia areata. Treatment denoted: oral pan-JAK inhibitor, 5-10 mg twice daily. This clone has a handful of counts. As the sequencing template, cDNA was produced by extracting RNA and reverse transcribing it. The table came from immunoSEQ multiplex PCR; TCRdb's copy has only in-frame clones and leaves some out. The sample lists about 180,000 clones, approximately 50% occurring once. This CDR3 spans 12 amino acids. CDR1 is SQVTM and CDR2 is ANQGSEA in the germline V gene. The V gene lost 4 bases and the J gene lost 3 bases, with 10 bases spanning the gap.

The V and J genes are TRBV29-1 and TRBJ2-7; D remains ambiguous. Sequenced material: CD8+ T cells sorted from blood, taken around week 54, from a patient treated with tofacitinib. The receptor was derived from a human donor with alopecia areata. CDR3 residues: CSVGRGRYEQYF. As DNA, the CDR3 is TGCAGCGTTGGACGTGGACGCTACGAGCAGTACTTC.